The next 28 T cell receptor beta chains were all read from a single sample in a study of OX40 agonist ivuxolimab in advanced cancers. Repertoires were generated with immunoSEQ multiplex PCR, while TCRdb's copy carries only in-frame clones and drops some. The data show 70,000 to 85,000 clones, with around 94% seen just once and approximately 11% held by the top ten. The sequenced sample was CD4+ or CD8+ T cells sorted from blood, obtained in a trial of the OX40 agonist ivuxolimab. The source is an adult with an advanced solid tumor such as melanoma, head and neck, liver or kidney cancer.

This sequence joins TRBV27 and TRBJ2-1; no definite D call. Germline loops: CDR1 MNHEY, CDR2 SMNVEV (reference sequence). The CDR3 sequence is 15 residues long. V lost 0 bases, J lost 7 bases, and 13 bases lay in between. The CDR3 protein is CASSLSRTQRNEQFF. The CDR3 DNA is TGTGCCAGCAGTTTATCGAGGACCCAAAGGAATGAGCAGTTCTTC.

The J gene is TRBJ2-7, the V gene TRBV19; no firm D call. Per the germline V gene, CDR1 is LNHDA and CDR2 is SQIVND (reference sequence). There are 16 residues in the CDR3. V was cut by 5 bases and J by 2 bases, with 19 bases left in between. This chain's CDR3 is CASSSSPQDLTYEQYF. CDR3 DNA: TGTGCCAGTAGTTCTTCTCCTCAGGACCTCACCTACGAGCAGTACTTC.

The chain has TRBV27 and TRBJ2-5, with 7 bases aligning to TRBD1. Germline assignment: CDR1 MNHEY and CDR2 SMNVEV (reference sequence). Trimming cost V 5 bases and J 2 bases; bases outside gene matches: 8. The CDR3 is made up of 15 amino acids. This chain's CDR3 is CASSPPDRVQETQYF. DNA of the CDR3: TGTGCCAGCAGTCCGCCAGACAGGGTACAAGAGACCCAGTACTTC.

This clone was recorded only once. The gene calls are TRBV7-2 and TRBJ2-7, with D maybe TRBD1 (6 bases). With 2 bases removed from V and 1 base from J, the gap between germline ends came to 12 bases. CDR1 and CDR2 from the germline V gene are SGHTA and FQGNSA. There are 15 residues in the CDR3. The CDR3 DNA reads TGTGCCAGCAGCTTACCACAGGGTTGGTCCTACGAGCAGTACTTC. Protein: CASSLPQGWSYEQYF.

This clone was seen just once. The chain is built from TRBV7-9 and TRBJ1-2, with a tentative D call TRBD1 (6 bases). Deletions cut 3 bases from V and 12 bases from J, with 14 bases between. This CDR3 has 12 amino acids. From germline, CDR1 is SEHNR and CDR2 FQNEAQ (reference sequence). This chain's CDR3 is CASSFVTGGHTF. In nucleotides, the CDR3 is TGTGCCAGCAGCTTTGTGACAGGAGGCCACACCTTC.

V is TRBV5-6 and J is TRBJ1-1; 7 bases agree with TRBD1. This CDR3 is built from 15 residues. The V and J ends lost 3 bases and 6 bases, in that order; junction bases with no gene match: 11. Germline loops: CDR1 SGHDT, CDR2 YYEEEE. The CDR3: CASSSQGVGFAEAFF. CDR3 DNA sequence: TGTGCCAGCAGCTCGCAGGGGGTCGGGTTCGCTGAAGCTTTCTTT. The variable domain in full, with the rest retrieved from reference TRBV5-6 and TRBJ1-1, is DAGVTQSPTHLIKTRGQQVTLRCSPKSGHDTVSWYQQALGQGPQFIFQYYEEEERQRGNFPDRFSGHQFPNYSSELNVNALLLGDSALYLCASSSQGVGFAEAFFGQGTRLTVV.

The chain recombines TRBV5-6 with TRBJ1-4, with D possibly matching TRBD1 (5 bases). Germline V gene sequence: CDR1 SGHDT, CDR2 YYEEEE. The V and J ends lost 3 bases and 9 bases respectively, with 12 bases between them. This CDR3 has 13 residues. The CDR3 DNA reads TGTGCCAGCAGCTCGGGAATGGGGCAAAAACTGTTTTTT. Translated, it gives CASSSGMGQKLFF.

The chain is built from TRBV5-4 and TRBJ2-7; 13 bases line up with TRBD2. The CDR3 is 17 residues long. Germline CDR1 SGHNT, CDR2 YYREEE (reference sequence). V trimming: 4 bases; J trimming: 5 bases; junction bases outside the gene matches: 12. In DNA, the CDR3 is TGTGCCAGCAGCCAGGAACTAGCGGGAGGGCCGCACCACGAGCAGTACTTC. This sequence encodes CASSQELAGGPHHEQYF.

The rearrangement uses TRBV4-1 and TRBJ1-6; weak D call: TRBD1 (5 bases). V gave up 4 bases and J gave up 9 bases, with 19 bases separating them. The CDR3 consists of 16 residues. The germline CDR1 and CDR2 sequences are MGHRA and YSYEKL. The CDR3 sequence is CASSPQGTSAGSPLHF. DNA for the CDR3: TGCGCCAGCAGCCCCCAAGGGACGTCGGCGGGTTCACCCCTCCACTTT.

The genes are TRBV9 and TRBJ2-7, with 9 bases fitting TRBD1. From germline, CDR1 is SGDLS and CDR2 YYNGEE. The CDR3 is 13 amino acids. The junction had 8 bases not matched to a gene; V was cut back by 4 bases and J by 9 bases. CDR3 amino acids: CASSPRTGEAQYF. The CDR3 region has the DNA TGTGCCAGCAGCCCTAGGACAGGGGAGGCGCAGTACTTC.

The J gene is TRBJ2-1, the V gene TRBV9; D is unresolved. From germline, CDR1 is SGDLS and CDR2 YYNGEE. The CDR3 runs 14 residues. The germline V and J ends were trimmed by 4 bases and 8 bases, with 16 bases remaining between them. Written as DNA, the CDR3 is TGTGCCAGCAGCCCCCCCGACAAAATCCATGAGCAGTTCTTC. Translating it yields CASSPPDKIHEQFF.

The chain employs TRBV4-1 and TRBJ1-2; D is uncertain. This CDR3 has 16 residues. Looked up from germline, CDR1 is MGHRA and CDR2 is YSYEKL. V lost 0 bases and J 2 bases, leaving 13 bases between the germline ends. CDR3 sequence: CASSQETRRRNYGYTF. In DNA, the CDR3 is TGCGCCAGCAGCCAAGAAACCAGACGGAGGAACTATGGCTACACCTTC.

Of note for this clone: The junction and the germline gene differ at one end; a read error may be behind it. In DNA form, the CDR3 reads TGCGCCAGCAGCCAAGTGTCGGCCCACGAGCAGTACTTC. Encoded protein: CASSQVSAHEQYF. The rearrangement uses TRBV5-4 and TRBJ2-7; D is uncertain. Looked up from germline, CDR1 is SGHNT and CDR2 is YYREEE (reference sequence). This CDR3 has 13 residues.

This chain uses TRBV6-5 with TRBJ1-1; 10 positions match TRBD1. Germline V CDR1 and CDR2: MNHEY, SVGAGI. The CDR3 has 16 amino acids. V lost 2 bases and J lost 3; bases outside the gene matches: 6. The CDR3 sequence is CASSYTPDRGHTEAFF. The CDR3 DNA is TGTGCCAGCAGTTACACGCCAGACAGGGGGCACACTGAAGCTTTCTTT.

The V and J genes are TRBV9 and TRBJ2-7; possibly TRBD1 or TRBD2 for D (5 bases each). Germline loops: CDR1 SGDLS, CDR2 YYNGEE. V was pared by 1 base and J by 0 bases, with 14 bases between. CDR3 size: 16 residues. The CDR3 reads CASSVTSGDPSYEQYF. CDR3 DNA: TGTGCCAGCAGCGTAACGTCCGGGGACCCCTCCTACGAGCAGTACTTC.

This chain connects TRBV19 to TRBJ2-5, with D tentatively TRBD1 (5 bases). The V end lost 7 bases, the J end lost 2 bases, and 14 bases lay between the germline ends. The CDR3 loop spans 14 amino acids. Germline V gene data show CDR1 as LNHDA and CDR2 as SQIVND (reference sequence). The CDR3, as DNA: TGTGCCAGTAAGGACACGTCGAGGCAAGAGACCCAGTACTTC. Its translation is CASKDTSRQETQYF.

This chain joins TRBV6-1 and TRBJ1-2, with D possibly matching TRBD1 (5 bases). The CDR3 length is 12 residues. From germline, CDR1 is MNHNS and CDR2 SASEGT. V lost 3 bases to trimming and J lost 12 bases, with 14 bases between them. CDR3 loop: CASSELSKGHTF. Written as DNA, the CDR3 is TGTGCCAGCAGTGAGCTGAGCAAGGGGCACACCTTC.

The chain links TRBV27 to TRBJ1-1, with 12 bases aligning to TRBD1. The V gene end was trimmed by 6 bases and the J gene end by 7 bases; junction bases not matched to a gene: 6. The CDR3 runs 14 residues. The V gene's germline CDR1 is MNHEY and CDR2 SMNVEV (reference sequence). CDR3 nucleotides: TGTGCCAGCAGACCGGGACAGGGGGCAAGTGAAGCTTTCTTT. Its translation: CASRPGQGASEAFF.

This CDR3 is CASREGVVQGLSYEQYF. Here the CDR3 DNA reads TGTGCCAGCAGGGAGGGGGTGGTACAGGGCCTCTCCTACGAGCAGTACTTC. The V and J genes are TRBV11-2 and TRBJ2-7; D may match TRBD1 or TRBD2 (6 bases each). CDR1 is SGHAT and CDR2 is FQNNGV in the germline V gene. Trimming pared 6 bases from V and 0 bases from J, leaving 21 bases between. The CDR3 runs to 17 residues. The whole variable domain, remainder taken from reference TRBV11-2 and TRBJ2-7, is EAGVAQSPRYKIIEKRQSVAFWCNPISGHATLYWYQQILGQGPKLLIQFQNNGVVDDSQLPKDRFSAERLKGVDSTLKIQPAKLEDSAVYLCASREGVVQGLSYEQYFGPGTRLTVT.

The V and J genes are TRBV28 and TRBJ2-5; possibly TRBD2 for D (6 bases). The CDR3 covers 15 residues. Germline CDR1 MDHEN, CDR2 SYDVKM. V was trimmed by 3 bases and J by 1 base, leaving 12 bases between them. CDR3 loop: CASSFAEGFQETQYF. Written as DNA, the CDR3 is TGTGCCAGCAGTTTCGCGGAGGGGTTCCAAGAGACCCAGTACTTC.

This chain connects TRBV4-2 to TRBJ2-7; D possibly uses TRBD1 or TRBD2 (6 bases each). This CDR3 comprises 15 residues. V was shortened by 0 bases and J by 5 bases, with 14 bases between the two germline ends. Germline CDR1 LGHNA, CDR2 YNFKEQ. The CDR3 DNA sequence: TGTGCCAGCAGCCAAGACCTCGGGGGCCCCAACGAGCAGTACTTC. Translated, it gives CASSQDLGGPNEQYF.

The rearrangement links TRBV5-5 to TRBJ2-7; D remains ambiguous. V lost 0 bases to trimming and J lost 6 bases, with 10 bases between them. CDR1 and CDR2 from the germline V gene are SGHKS and YYEKEE (reference sequence). This CDR3 is 13 amino acids long. CDR3 sequence reads: CASSLDAEREQYF. CDR3 DNA: TGTGCCAGCAGCTTGGACGCGGAGCGCGAGCAGTACTTC.

The rearrangement links TRBV30 to TRBJ1-2, with no clear D. CDR1 is GTSNPN and CDR2 is SVGIG in the germline V gene (reference sequence). With 5 bases removed from V and 5 bases from J, the gap between germline ends came to 12 bases. The CDR3 is 12 residues long. The CDR3 reads CAWGPQSYGYTF. CDR3 nucleotide sequence: TGTGCCTGGGGTCCACAGTCTTATGGCTACACCTTC.

V gene TRBV4-3 combines with J gene TRBJ2-3, with 9 bases fitting TRBD2. The germline CDR1 and CDR2 sequences are LGHNA and YSLEER. The length of the CDR3 is 17 residues. The ends lost 0 bases at V and 3 bases at J; junction bases unmatched: 7. DNA of the CDR3: TGCGCCAGCAGCCAAGAATTCCGGCTAGCGGGGACAGATACGCAGTATTTT. It translates to CASSQEFRLAGTDTQYF.

V is TRBV5-1 and J is TRBJ2-7; TRBD1 matches at 7 bases. Unmatched junction bases numbered 6, after V lost 3 bases and J lost 3 bases. The CDR3 runs 14 residues. Per germline, CDR1 SGHRS and CDR2 YFSETQ. The CDR3 reads CASSSGTVSYEQYF. CDR3 DNA sequence: TGCGCCAGCAGCTCCGGGACAGTAAGCTACGAGCAGTACTTC. Variable domain in full (rest from reference TRBV5-1 and TRBJ2-7): KAGVTQTPRYLIKTRGQQVTLSCSPISGHRSVSWYQQTPGQGLQFLFEYFSETQRNKGNFPGRFSGRQFSNSRSEMNVSTLELGDSALYLCASSSGTVSYEQYFGPGTRLTVT.

The chain has TRBV4-2 and TRBJ2-2; TRBD2 agrees at 12 bases. CDR1 and CDR2 from the germline V gene are LGHNA and YNFKEQ. The CDR3 is made up of 17 amino acids. With V trimmed by 4 bases and J by 2 bases, 5 bases remained unmatched. The CDR3 DNA sequence: TGTGCCAGCAGCCCCGGACTAGCGGGGATAAACACCGGGGAGCTGTTTTTT. Translating it yields CASSPGLAGINTGELFF.

The chain couples TRBV5-1 to TRBJ2-7; D uncertain. V was pared by 1 base and J by 0 bases, with 11 bases between. CDR3 length equals 15 residues. Germline CDR1 is SGHRS and CDR2 is YFSETQ. The CDR3 coding sequence is TGCGCCAGCAGCTTGTGGGCACCAATCTCCTACGAGCAGTACTTC. Its protein product is CASSLWAPISYEQYF.

This clone appeared once. This chain uses TRBV27 with TRBJ2-1; D remains ambiguous. Germline lookup yields CDR1 MNHEY and CDR2 SMNVEV (reference sequence). The length of the CDR3 is 13 residues. V lost 4 bases to trimming and J lost 4 bases, with 8 bases between them. The CDR3 nucleotides read TGTGCCAGCAGTTATTTACCGTACAATGAGCAGTTCTTC. Amino acids: CASSYLPYNEQFF.